Listed below are T cell receptor beta chains from one sample, sequenced in a study of shared clonotypes between healthy human individuals. Data came from immunoSEQ multiplex PCR; TCRdb stores just in-frame clones and leaves some out. The repertoire holds some 1,600,000 clones, with about 98% as singletons. What was sequenced was naive CD4+ T cells sorted from blood. These TCRs come from a man in his thirties or forties in good health. The CDR3 runs from the conserved cysteine through the conserved F or W. The D gene is left open where the match is weak.

>-|TRBV7-9|TRBJ2-7
CASSRGTGGDLTYEQYF
TGTGCCAGCAGCCGAGGTACTGGCGGCGACCTCACCTACGAGCAGTACTTC
>TRBD2|TRBV6-5|TRBJ2-1
CASRVAGASYNEQFF
TGTGCCAGCAGAGTAGCGGGAGCTTCCTACAATGAGCAGTTCTTC
>-|TRBV6-6|TRBJ2-7
CASRGGLSSYEQYF
TGTGCCAGCAGGGGTGGGTTGAGCTCCTACGAGCAGTACTTC
>TRBD1|TRBV6-1|TRBJ1-2
CASSRGQSNYGYTF
TGTGCCAGCAGTCGGGGACAGTCTAACTATGGCTACACCTTC
>-|TRBV9|TRBJ2-3
CASSPAGHADTQYF
TGTGCCAGCAGCCCAGCAGGGCACGCAGATACGCAGTATTTT
>-|TRBV7-8|TRBJ2-7
CASSQLRGSDYEQYF
TGTGCCAGCAGCCAACTACGGGGCAGCGACTACGAGCAGTACTTC
>TRBD1|TRBV7-9|TRBJ2-2
CASSLGDRETGELFF
TGTGCCAGCAGCTTGGGGGACAGGGAAACCGGGGAGCTGTTTTTT
>-|TRBV10-1|TRBJ2-5
CASSEDRPATQYF
TGCGCCAGCAGTGAGGACAGGCCGGCGACCCAGTACTTC
>-|TRBV30|TRBJ2-3
CAWSIIHDTQYF
TGTGCCTGGAGCATTATCCATGATACGCAGTATTTT
>-|TRBV7-9|TRBJ1-4
CASSFPGRGNEKLFF
TGTGCCAGCAGCTTTCCGGGCCGGGGAAATGAAAAACTGTTTTTT
>-|TRBV5-5|TRBJ2-1
CASSGLAGGYNEQFF
TGTGCCAGCAGCGGATTGGCAGGAGGCTACAATGAGCAGTTCTTC
>TRBD1|TRBV5-1|TRBJ1-5
CASSFAGGSQPQHF
TGCGCCAGCAGCTTCGCAGGGGGTAGTCAGCCCCAGCATTTT
>-|TRBV4-3|TRBJ2-7
CASSQEFRGGEQYF
TGCGCCAGCAGCCAAGAATTCAGGGGGGGAGAGCAGTACTTC